Below, 5 T cell receptor beta chains from the same sample are listed, as sequenced in a study of human T cells and chemical hapten exposure. TCRdb independently ran MiXCR on the RACE reads; one entry per CDR3 protein. This sample has roughly 140,000 distinct CDR3 sequences, with 12% found just once. Time point: patch test 2, 6 weeks after DPC sensitization. Treatment in this sample: therapeutic diphenylcyclopropenone sensitization with weekly scalp DPC. This material consisted of whole blood, taken in connection with sensitization to the hapten diphenylcyclopropenone (DPC). The source is a woman in her forties or fifties with alopecia areata. Some clones in this sample may be carry-over from other donors' samples.

This clonotype was seen at least ten times. The chain uses TRBV14 and TRBJ2-5; D is undetermined. Germline CDR1 is SGHDN and CDR2 is FVKESK. V was cut by 1 base and J by 2 bases, with 11 bases left in between. The CDR3 spans 15 residues. CDR3 DNA sequence: TGTGCCAGCAGCCAAGGATTCACGGTTCAAGAGACCCAGTACTTC. Its protein is CASSQGFTVQETQYF.

This clonotype was recorded many times. This chain uses TRBV19 with TRBJ2-2; D ambiguous. Germline CDR1 reads LNHDA; CDR2 reads SQIVND (reference sequence). This CDR3 spans 14 amino acids. V was trimmed by 5 bases and J by 1 base, leaving 8 bases between them. For the CDR3, the DNA is TGTGCCAGTAGTCAACACATGAACACCGGGGAGCTGTTTTTT. Protein sequence: CASSQHMNTGELFF.

This clonotype has ten or more counts. The chain recombines TRBV9 with TRBJ2-1; D is perhaps TRBD2 (6 bases). V gave up 3 bases and J gave up 4 bases, with 14 bases separating them. This CDR3 is 15 amino acids long. CDR1 and CDR2 from the germline V gene are SGDLS and YYNGEE. The CDR3 spells CASSATSVGYNEQFF. The CDR3, as DNA: TGTGCCAGCAGCGCGACTAGTGTGGGGTACAATGAGCAGTTCTTC.

The chain links TRBV7-8 to TRBJ2-7; no firm D call. Germline V gives CDR1 SGHVS, CDR2 FQNEAQ. This CDR3 region has 12 residues. Trimming stripped 0 bases from V and 6 bases from J, with 6 bases between. CDR3 nucleotide sequence: TGTGCCAGCAGCTTAGCGCGTGGCGAGCAGTACTTC. This gives the protein CASSLARGEQYF.

V gene TRBV7-9 combines with J gene TRBJ2-3; D ambiguous. Germline V lookup: CDR1 SEHNR, CDR2 FQNEAQ (reference sequence). Trimming stripped 6 bases from V and 4 bases from J, with 14 bases between. The CDR3 covers 14 residues. The CDR3 DNA is TGTGCCAGCAGTTCACCCACAGAACCAGATACGCAGTATTTT. Its translation is CASSSPTEPDTQYF.